This TCR beta chain was captured in a study of cytomegalovirus exposure and HLA in healthy donors. Germline CDR1 is SQVTM and CDR2 is ANQGSEA. The CDR3 contains 12 residues. Overall study findings and caveats: Cytomegalovirus association was assigned to about 150 TCR beta chains.

It was with 60 Vbeta and 13 Jbeta primers that the PCR ran. Sequenced by immunoSEQ multiplex PCR; TCRdb stores in-frame clones only, minus some. There are about 170,000 clones in the sample; 70% to 90% occur only once, and about 0.77% lies in the top ten. In its sample, this clone was seen once. The target antigen is unknown. A read error may produce the germline difference seen at one junction end. The sample taken for sequencing was PBMCs. The TCR sequence derives from a woman under 30 in good health and CMV-seronegative. The gene calls are TRBV29-1 and TRBJ1-2, with 9 bases aligning to TRBD1. CDR3 residues: CSVEGTGQGYTF. CDR3 nucleotide sequence: TGCAGCGTAGAAGGGACAGGGCAGGGCTACACCTTC.